This T cell receptor (beta chain) was sequenced during a study of T cell repertoires in cytomegalovirus infection. Study-wide points: Clonotype analysis showed dominance of the ex vivo response by HLA-C-restricted CMV-specific TCR beta clonotypes. Adding up the frequency of public TCR beta families identified people who carried CMV plus the relevant HLA.

TCRdb re-called the reads through MiXCR, storing one row per CDR3 protein. The data show some 940,000 distinct CDR3 sequences, with 31% seen just once and around 15% held by the top ten. V lost 3 bases to trimming and J lost 7 bases; unmatched junction nucleotides: 8. From germline, CDR1 is SEHNR and CDR2 FQNEAQ (reference sequence). The CDR3 covers 15 residues. This clonotype has ten or more counts. Its matching antigen is unknown. This receptor was taken from a human donor in good health (CMV status not recorded). Some clones in this sample may be carry-over from other donors' samples. The chain uses TRBV7-9 and TRBJ1-2; 10 bases align to TRBD1. Sequences were derived from cultured CD8+ T cells from PBMCs, sampled from culture after CMV antigen stimulation. The CDR3 DNA follows: TGTGCCAGCAGCTTGGGACAGGGGCTTCCTTTTGGCTACACCTTC. It codes for CASSLGQGLPFGYTF.